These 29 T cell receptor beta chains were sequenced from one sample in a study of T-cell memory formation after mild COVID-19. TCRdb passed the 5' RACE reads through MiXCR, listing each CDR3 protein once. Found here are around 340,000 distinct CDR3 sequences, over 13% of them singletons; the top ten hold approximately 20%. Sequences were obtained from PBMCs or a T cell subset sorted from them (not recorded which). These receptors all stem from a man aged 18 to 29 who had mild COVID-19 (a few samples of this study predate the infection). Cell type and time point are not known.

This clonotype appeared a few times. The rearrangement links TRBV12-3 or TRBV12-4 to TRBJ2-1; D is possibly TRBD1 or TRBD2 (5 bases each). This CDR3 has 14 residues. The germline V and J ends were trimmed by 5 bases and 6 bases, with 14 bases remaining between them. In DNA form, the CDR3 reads TGTGCCAGCAGTCGCACTAGTAGGGGCAATGAGCAGTTCTTC. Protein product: CASSRTSRGNEQFF.

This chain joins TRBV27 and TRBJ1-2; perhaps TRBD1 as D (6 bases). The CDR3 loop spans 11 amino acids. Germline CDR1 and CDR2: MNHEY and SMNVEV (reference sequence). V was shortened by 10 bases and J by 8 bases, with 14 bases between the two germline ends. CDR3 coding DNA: TGTGCCACCACAGGGAGGGGAGGCTACACCTTC. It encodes CATTGRGGYTF.

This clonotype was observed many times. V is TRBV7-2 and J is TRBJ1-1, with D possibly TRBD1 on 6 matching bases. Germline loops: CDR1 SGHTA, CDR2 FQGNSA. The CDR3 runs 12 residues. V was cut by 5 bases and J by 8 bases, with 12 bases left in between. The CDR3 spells CASSQHRAEAFF. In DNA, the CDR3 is TGTGCCAGCAGCCAACACAGGGCAGAAGCTTTCTTT.

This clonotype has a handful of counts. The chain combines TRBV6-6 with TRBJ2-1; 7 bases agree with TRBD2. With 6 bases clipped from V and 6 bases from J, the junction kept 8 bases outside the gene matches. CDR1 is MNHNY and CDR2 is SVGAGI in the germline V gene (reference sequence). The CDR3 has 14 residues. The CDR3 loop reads CASSLLGGGNEQFF. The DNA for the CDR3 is TGTGCCAGCAGCCTGTTGGGGGGGGGCAATGAGCAGTTCTTC.

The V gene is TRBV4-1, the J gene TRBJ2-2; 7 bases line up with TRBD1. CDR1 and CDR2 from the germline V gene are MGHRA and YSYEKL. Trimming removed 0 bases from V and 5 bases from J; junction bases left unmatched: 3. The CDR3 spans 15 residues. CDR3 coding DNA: TGCGCCAGCAGCCAAGATGTACAGGGGACCGGGGAGCTGTTTTTT. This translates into CASSQDVQGTGELFF.

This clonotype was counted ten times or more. This chain's CDR3 is CSAQILAGGPRNEQFF. CDR3 in DNA: TGCAGTGCTCAAATTCTAGCGGGGGGGCCTCGTAATGAGCAGTTCTTC. The chain recombines TRBV20-1 with TRBJ2-1; TRBD2 aligns across 12 bases. CDR3 size: 16 residues. V dropped 5 bases and J dropped 7; count of bases not matched to a gene: 12. The V gene's germline CDR1 is DFQATT and CDR2 SNEGSKA (reference sequence).

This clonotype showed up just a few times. The CDR3 DNA reads TGTGCCATCAGTGGGACGGGAAACACCATATATTTT. Protein sequence: CAISGTGNTIYF. The rearrangement links TRBV10-3 to TRBJ1-3; no clear D gene. Germline V CDR1 and CDR2: ENHRY, SYGVKD. V was shortened by 4 bases and J by 4 bases, with 5 bases between the two germline ends. The CDR3 is 12 residues long.

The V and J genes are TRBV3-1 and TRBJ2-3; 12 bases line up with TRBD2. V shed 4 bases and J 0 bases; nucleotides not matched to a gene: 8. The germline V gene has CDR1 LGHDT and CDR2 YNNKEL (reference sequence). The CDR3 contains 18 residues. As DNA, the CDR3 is TGTGCCAGCAGCCGCGCACGACTAGCGGGAGCTAGCACAGATACGCAGTATTTT. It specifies CASSRARLAGASTDTQYF.

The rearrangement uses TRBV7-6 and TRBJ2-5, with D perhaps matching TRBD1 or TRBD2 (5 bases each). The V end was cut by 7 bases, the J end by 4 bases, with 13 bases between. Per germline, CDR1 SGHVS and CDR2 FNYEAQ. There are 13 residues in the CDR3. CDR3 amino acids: CASNSGRVETQYF. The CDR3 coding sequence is TGTGCCAGCAACTCGGGGCGGGTAGAGACCCAGTACTTC.

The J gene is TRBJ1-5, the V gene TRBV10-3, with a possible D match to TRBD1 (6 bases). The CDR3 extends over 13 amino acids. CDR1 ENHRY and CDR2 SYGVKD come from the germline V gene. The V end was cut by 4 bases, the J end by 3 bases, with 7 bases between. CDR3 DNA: TGTGCCATCAGTGGACAGGCCAATCAGCCCCAGCATTTT. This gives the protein CAISGQANQPQHF.

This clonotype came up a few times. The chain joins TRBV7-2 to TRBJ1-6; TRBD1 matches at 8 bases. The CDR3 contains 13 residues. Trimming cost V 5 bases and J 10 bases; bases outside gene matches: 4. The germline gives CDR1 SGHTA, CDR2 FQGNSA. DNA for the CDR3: TGTGCCAGCAGCCTGGACAGGGAATCACCCCTCCACTTT. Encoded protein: CASSLDRESPLHF.

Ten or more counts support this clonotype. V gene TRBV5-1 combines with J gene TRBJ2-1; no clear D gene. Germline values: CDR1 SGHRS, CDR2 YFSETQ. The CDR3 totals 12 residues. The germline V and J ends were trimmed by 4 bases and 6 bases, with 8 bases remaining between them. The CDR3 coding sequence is TGCGCCAGCAGCAACGACATCAATGAGCAGTTCTTC. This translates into CASSNDINEQFF.

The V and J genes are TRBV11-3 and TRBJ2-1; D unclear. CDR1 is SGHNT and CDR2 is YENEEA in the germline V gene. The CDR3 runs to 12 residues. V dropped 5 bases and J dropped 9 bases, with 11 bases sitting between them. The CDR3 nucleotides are TGTGCCAGCAGCAAGCGCGCGTCTGAGCAGTTCTTC. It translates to CASSKRASEQFF.

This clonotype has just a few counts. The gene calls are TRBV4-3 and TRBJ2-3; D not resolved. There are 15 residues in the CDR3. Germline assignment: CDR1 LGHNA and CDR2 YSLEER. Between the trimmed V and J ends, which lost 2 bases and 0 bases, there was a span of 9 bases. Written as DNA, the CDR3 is TGCGCCAGCAGCCAAATCCCGACAAGCACAGATACGCAGTATTTT. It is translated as CASSQIPTSTDTQYF.

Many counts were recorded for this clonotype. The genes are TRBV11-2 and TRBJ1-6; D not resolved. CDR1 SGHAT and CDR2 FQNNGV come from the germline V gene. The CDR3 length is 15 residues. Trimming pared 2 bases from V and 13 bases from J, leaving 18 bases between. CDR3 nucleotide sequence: TGTGCCAGCAGCTTATCGTTGGAGGGTTATCGGCCCCTCCACTTT. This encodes CASSLSLEGYRPLHF.

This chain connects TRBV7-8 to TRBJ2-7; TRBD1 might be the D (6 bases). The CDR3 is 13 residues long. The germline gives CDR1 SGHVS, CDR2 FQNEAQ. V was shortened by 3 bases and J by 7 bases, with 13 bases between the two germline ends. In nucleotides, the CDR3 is TGTGCCAGCAGCTTTGGGACAACCACTGAGCAGTACTTC. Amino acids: CASSFGTTTEQYF.

The CDR3 sequence: CASSLRRTGGDTQYF. The CDR3 DNA follows: TGTGCCAGCAGCTTAAGACGGACAGGGGGAGATACGCAGTATTTT. This chain joins TRBV7-2 and TRBJ2-3; 10 positions agree with TRBD1. Germline-derived CDR1 and CDR2 are SGHTA and FQGNSA. CDR3 size: 15 residues. J lost 5 bases, V lost 2 bases, and 4 bases had no gene match.

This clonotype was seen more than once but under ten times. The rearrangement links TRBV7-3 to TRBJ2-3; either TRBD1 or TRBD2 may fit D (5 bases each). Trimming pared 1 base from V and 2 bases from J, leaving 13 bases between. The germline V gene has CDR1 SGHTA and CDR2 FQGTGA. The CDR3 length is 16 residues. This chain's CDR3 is CASSLMAPGPTDTQYF. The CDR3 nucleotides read TGTGCCAGCAGCTTAATGGCCCCGGGACCCACAGATACGCAGTATTTT.

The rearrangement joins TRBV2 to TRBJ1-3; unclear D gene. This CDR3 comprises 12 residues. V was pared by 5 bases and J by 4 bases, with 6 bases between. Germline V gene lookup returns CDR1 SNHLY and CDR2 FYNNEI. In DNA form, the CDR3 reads TGTGCCAGCAGTCAACAGGGAAACACCATATATTTT. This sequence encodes CASSQQGNTIYF.

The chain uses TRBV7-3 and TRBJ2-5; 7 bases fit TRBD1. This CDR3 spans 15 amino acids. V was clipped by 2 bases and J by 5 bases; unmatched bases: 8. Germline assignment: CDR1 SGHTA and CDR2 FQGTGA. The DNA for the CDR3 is TGTGCCAGCAGCTTAGGTCTTCAGGGGGATGAGACCCAGTACTTC. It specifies CASSLGLQGDETQYF.

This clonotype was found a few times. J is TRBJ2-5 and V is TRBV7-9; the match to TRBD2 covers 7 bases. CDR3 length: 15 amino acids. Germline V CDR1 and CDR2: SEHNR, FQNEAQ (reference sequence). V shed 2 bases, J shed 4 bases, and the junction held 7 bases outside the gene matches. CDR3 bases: TGTGCCAGCAGCTTAAGAAACGGGGGGTCAGAGACCCAGTACTTC. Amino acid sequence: CASSLRNGGSETQYF.

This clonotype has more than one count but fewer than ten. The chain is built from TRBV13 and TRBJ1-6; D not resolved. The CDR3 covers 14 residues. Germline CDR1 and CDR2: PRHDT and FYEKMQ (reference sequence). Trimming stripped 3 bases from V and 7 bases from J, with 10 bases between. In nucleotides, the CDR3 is TGTGCCAGCAGCTTGTTCCAGATAAATTCACCCCTCCACTTT. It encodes CASSLFQINSPLHF.

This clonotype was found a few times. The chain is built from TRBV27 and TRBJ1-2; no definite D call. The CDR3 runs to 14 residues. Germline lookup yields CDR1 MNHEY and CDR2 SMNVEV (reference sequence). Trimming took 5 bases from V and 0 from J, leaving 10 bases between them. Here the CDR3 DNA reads TGTGCCAGCAGTCAGGATGTTTCTAACTATGGCTACACCTTC. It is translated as CASSQDVSNYGYTF.

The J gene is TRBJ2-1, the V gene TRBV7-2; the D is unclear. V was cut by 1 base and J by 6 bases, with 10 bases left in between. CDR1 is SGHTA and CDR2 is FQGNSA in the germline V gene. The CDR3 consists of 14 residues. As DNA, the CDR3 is TGTGCCAGCAGCTTAGAATTAGCCCCCAATGAGCAGTTCTTC. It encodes CASSLELAPNEQFF.

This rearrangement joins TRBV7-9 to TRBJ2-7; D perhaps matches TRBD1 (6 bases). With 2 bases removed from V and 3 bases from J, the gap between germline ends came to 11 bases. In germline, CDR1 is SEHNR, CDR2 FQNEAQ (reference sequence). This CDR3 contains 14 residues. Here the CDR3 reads CASSLTGQGYEQYV. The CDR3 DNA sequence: TGTGCCAGCAGCTTAACAGGGCAGGGCTACGAGCAGTACGTC.

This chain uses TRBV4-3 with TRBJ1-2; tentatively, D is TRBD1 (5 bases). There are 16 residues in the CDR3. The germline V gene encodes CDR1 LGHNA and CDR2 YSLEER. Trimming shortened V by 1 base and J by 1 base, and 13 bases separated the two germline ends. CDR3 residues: CASSQAGHDVNYGYTF. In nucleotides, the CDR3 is TGCGCCAGCAGCCAAGCCGGACACGACGTTAACTATGGCTACACCTTC.

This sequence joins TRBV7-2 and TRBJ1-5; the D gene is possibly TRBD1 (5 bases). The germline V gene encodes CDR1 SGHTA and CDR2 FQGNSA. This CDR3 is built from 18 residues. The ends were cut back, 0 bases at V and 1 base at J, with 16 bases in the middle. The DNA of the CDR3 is TGTGCCAGCAGCTTAGCGACGGGGGTTTGGGACAGCAATCAGCCCCAGCATTTT. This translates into CASSLATGVWDSNQPQHF. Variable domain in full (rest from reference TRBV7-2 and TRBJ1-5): GAGVSQSPSNKVTEKGKDVELRCDPISGHTALYWYRQSLGQGLEFLIYFQGNSAPDKSGLPSDRFSAERTGGSVSTLTIQRTQQEDSAVYLCASSLATGVWDSNQPQHFGDGTRLSIL.

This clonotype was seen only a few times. DNA of the CDR3: TGTGCCATCAGTGATCAGGTGTTAGAGACCCAGTACTTC. It is translated as CAISDQVLETQYF. J is TRBJ2-5 and V is TRBV10-3; D gene uncertain. V was cut by 3 bases and J by 4 bases, with 9 bases left in between. This CDR3 has 13 amino acids. Germline CDR1 and CDR2: ENHRY and SYGVKD.

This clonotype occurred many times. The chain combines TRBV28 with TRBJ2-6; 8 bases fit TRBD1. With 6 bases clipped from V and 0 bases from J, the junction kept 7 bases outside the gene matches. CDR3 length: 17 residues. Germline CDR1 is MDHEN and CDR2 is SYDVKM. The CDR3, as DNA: TGTGCCAGCAGGTCCGGACAGGGATTCTCTGGGGCCAACGTCCTGACTTTC. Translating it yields CASRSGQGFSGANVLTF. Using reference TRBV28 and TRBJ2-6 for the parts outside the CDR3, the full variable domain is DVKVTQSSRYLVKRTGEKVFLECVQDMDHENMFWYRQDPGLGLRLIYFSYDVKMKEKGDIPEGYSVSREKKERFSLILESASTNQTSMYLCASRSGQGFSGANVLTFGAGSRLTVL.